This T cell receptor beta chain appears in the sequencing data of a study of control samples from healthy donors and cancer patients. Sequencing used immunoSEQ multiplex PCR; TCRdb keeps in-frame clones, though not all of them. The repertoire holds some 79,000 clones, with roughly 87% as singletons. Trimming pared 2 bases from V and 8 bases from J, leaving 22 bases between. Germline V gives CDR1 SGHNT, CDR2 YYREEE (reference sequence). This CDR3 has 16 amino acids. About this clone: Other DNA sequences from this sample encode an identical CDR3 as well.

The chain carries TRBV5-4 and TRBJ1-2, with D possibly being TRBD1 (5 bases). This receptor was taken from a woman aged 50 to 65 in good health. The sample was blood. CDR3 nucleotide sequence: TGTGCCAGCAGCTTAGGGGAACAATGGGCACGACTCGGCTACACCTTC. Protein product: CASSLGEQWARLGYTF.